In its sample, the clone carrying this T cell receptor (beta chain) was seen a few times. The antigen remains unidentified. Unique molecular identifier tags were affixed to discrete cDNA molecules. TCRdb re-analysed the 5' RACE reads in MiXCR, keeping a single row per CDR3 protein. The sample has about 92,000 distinct CDR3 sequences; around an eighth are singletons. The sample belongs to a study of early T cells in non-severe SARS-CoV-2 infection. Study conclusions and caveats: A preference for anti-spike CD8 responses marked VDJdb matching, which missed private and CD4 specificities.

This clonotype was obtained from an adult who was a healthcare worker with PCR-confirmed SARS-CoV-2 infection or an uninfected control (not recorded which). The sample comprised whole blood.

The CDR3 DNA is TGTGCCAGCAGCCCTACTAGCGGGGCTAGCACAGATACGCAGTATTTT. This codes for CASSPTSGASTDTQYF. The V call is TRBV7-9, the J call TRBJ2-3, with 10 bases identical to TRBD2. The junction had 5 bases not matched to a gene; V was cut back by 5 bases and J by 0 bases. Per the germline V gene, CDR1 is SEHNR and CDR2 is FQNEAQ (reference sequence). The CDR3 sequence is 16 residues long.